One T cell receptor (beta chain) is described in this entry. This entry is derived from a study of T-cell reconstitution after alpha-beta-depleted transplantation in children. V was cut by 11 bases and J by 5 bases, with 16 bases left in between. This CDR3 spans 13 amino acids. CDR1 and CDR2 (germline): SGHVS, FQNEAQ. This sample's TCRbeta library carried unique molecular identifier barcodes. In TCRdb, the PCR reads were re-called with MiXCR into one record per CDR3 protein. The sample contains fewer than 700,000 distinct CDR3 sequences, about an eighth of which appear only once. V usage is TRBV7-8 and J usage is TRBJ2-1; unclear D gene. The clonotype originates from a male patient younger than 18 who had a stem cell transplant for acute myeloid leukemia, so the T cells may come from the graft donor. The sample was PBMCs, mostly from graft donor cells, taken 360 days after TCRalphabeta/CD19-depleted stem cell transplant. CDR3 in amino acids: CAVWRLHNNEQFF. CDR3 sequence (DNA): TGTGCCGTTTGGCGGCTCCATAACAATGAGCAGTTCTTC.